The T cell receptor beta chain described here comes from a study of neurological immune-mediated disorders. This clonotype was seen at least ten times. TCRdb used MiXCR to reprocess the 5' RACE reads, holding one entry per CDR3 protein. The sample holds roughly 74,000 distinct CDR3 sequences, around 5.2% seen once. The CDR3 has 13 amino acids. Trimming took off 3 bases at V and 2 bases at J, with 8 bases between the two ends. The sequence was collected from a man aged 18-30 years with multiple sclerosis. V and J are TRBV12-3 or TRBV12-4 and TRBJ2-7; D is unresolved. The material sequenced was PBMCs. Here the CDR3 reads CASSFSGTYEQYF. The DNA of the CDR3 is TGTGCCAGCAGTTTTAGTGGAACCTACGAGCAGTACTTC.